These 32 T cell receptor beta chains share one sample of origin, sequenced in a study of T-cell reconstitution after alpha-beta-depleted transplantation in children (dated by TCRdb to about 2016). Preparation of the library involved PCR. Sequencing relied on an Illumina HiSeq 2500. Molecular barcoding was employed in the preparation of TCR libraries, with unique molecular identifiers being used to normalize TCRbeta repertoire quantification. TCRdb cleaned the public reads at Q25 with fastp, built clones with MiXCR and kept in-frame beta chains. A single entry per CDR3 protein holds the most common genes and DNA from its merged rows. This sample is represented by around 440,000 distinct CDR3 sequences; under 20% of them were singletons. Just under 30% of the sample goes to the ten largest clones. Sample treatment or condition, as interpreted from the label and publication: allogeneic hematopoietic cell transplantation with graft depleted of TCRalphabeta T cells and CD19 B cells.

Sequencing used PBMCs, mostly from graft donor cells, obtained 360 days after TCRalphabeta/CD19-depleted stem cell transplant. The source is a boy under two years old who had a stem cell transplant for Wiskott-Aldrich syndrome, so the T cells may come from the graft donor.

V and J are TRBV29-1 and TRBJ2-5; TRBD2 matches at 8 bases. This CDR3 spans 13 amino acids. The germline V gene has CDR1 SQVTM and CDR2 ANQGSEA. J lost 5 bases, V lost 5 bases, and 7 bases had no gene match. The CDR3 nucleotides read TGCAGCGTTCAGCGGGAGCCAGAGGAGACCCAGTACTTC. This translates into CSVQREPEETQYF.

This clonotype was picked up many times. This rearrangement joins TRBV11-2 to TRBJ2-5; 11 bases fit TRBD2. V dropped 4 bases and J dropped 5; count of bases not matched to a gene: 9. This CDR3 is 16 amino acids long. The germline gives CDR1 SGHAT, CDR2 FQNNGV. Here the CDR3 reads CASSSLLTSGSETQYF. DNA of the CDR3: TGTGCCAGCAGCTCCCTCCTTACTAGCGGGAGTGAGACCCAGTACTTC. The full variable domain, its missing parts supplied by reference TRBV11-2 and TRBJ2-5, is EAGVAQSPRYKIIEKRQSVAFWCNPISGHATLYWYQQILGQGPKLLIQFQNNGVVDDSQLPKDRFSAERLKGVDSTLKIQPAKLEDSAVYLCASSSLLTSGSETQYFGPGTRLLVL.

This sequence joins TRBV7-6 and TRBJ2-3; 10 bases map to TRBD1. The CDR3 spans 16 residues. Germline V gene data show CDR1 as SGHVS and CDR2 as FNYEAQ. V shed 2 bases, J shed 5 bases, and the junction held 7 bases outside the gene matches. The CDR3 sequence is CASSLRGQGRGDTQYF. In DNA, the CDR3 is TGTGCCAGCAGCTTAAGGGGACAGGGGAGAGGAGATACGCAGTATTTT.

This chain joins TRBV28 and TRBJ2-7, with D possibly being TRBD2 (6 bases). Germline assignment: CDR1 MDHEN and CDR2 SYDVKM. CDR3 length equals 19 residues. The ends were cut back, 1 base at V and 3 bases at J, with 25 bases in the middle. The CDR3 protein is CASSLYPVKRTTNRYEQYF. The CDR3 DNA reads as TGTGCCAGCAGTTTATACCCCGTTAAACGGACTACCAACCGCTACGAGCAGTACTTC.

This clonotype has more than one count but fewer than ten. This chain uses TRBV5-1 with TRBJ2-7; 8 nucleotides match TRBD1. The V and J ends lost 3 bases and 3 bases, in that order; junction bases with no gene match: 8. CDR3 length: 15 amino acids. From germline, CDR1 is SGHRS and CDR2 YFSETQ. The DNA for the CDR3 is TGCGCCAGCAGCTCGACAGGGGTAAGGAACTACGAGCAGTACTTC. Amino acid sequence: CASSSTGVRNYEQYF.

The chain uses TRBV4-2 and TRBJ1-6, with D maybe TRBD1 (5 bases). V was trimmed by 4 bases and J by 0 bases, leaving 13 bases between them. Germline CDR1 reads LGHNA; CDR2 reads YNFKEQ. The CDR3 is 17 residues long. Here the CDR3 reads CASSPGHPSSYNSPLHF. CDR3 bases: TGTGCCAGCAGCCCCGGACACCCGAGCTCCTATAATTCACCCCTCCACTTT.

There are many counts of this clonotype. The chain has TRBV10-3 and TRBJ1-1; D gene unclear. The V gene lost 1 base and the J gene lost 0 bases, with 3 bases spanning the gap. Germline V gene sequence: CDR1 ENHRY, CDR2 SYGVKD. The CDR3 loop spans 13 amino acids. The CDR3 loop reads CAISEWVNTEAFF. CDR3 nucleotides: TGTGCCATCAGTGAGTGGGTGAACACTGAAGCTTTCTTT.

This clonotype has ten or more counts. The chain combines TRBV14 with TRBJ2-1; the match to TRBD1 covers 7 bases. After removal of 5 bases from V and 1 base from J, the junction contained 8 bases not matched to a gene. Germline CDR1 SGHDN, CDR2 FVKESK. The CDR3 runs to 16 residues. CDR3 protein: CASSYNRGKSYNEQFF. The DNA of the CDR3 is TGTGCCAGCAGCTACAACAGGGGAAAATCCTACAATGAGCAGTTCTTC.

The J gene is TRBJ1-4, the V gene TRBV5-1, with unresolved D. The CDR3 totals 14 residues. The ends were cut back, 3 bases at V and 4 bases at J, with 10 bases in the middle. CDR1 is SGHRS, CDR2 YFSETQ, per germline. The CDR3 loop is CASSSSLINEKLFF. CDR3 nucleotide sequence: TGCGCCAGCAGCTCCTCACTAATTAATGAAAAACTGTTTTTT.

The sample holds a few counts of this clonotype. J is TRBJ2-7 and V is TRBV7-2, with D hard to call. There are 15 residues in the CDR3. The germline V and J ends were trimmed by 1 base and 3 bases, with 13 bases remaining between them. From germline, CDR1 is SGHTA and CDR2 FQGNSA. The CDR3 here is CASSLEAFWDYEQYF. The CDR3 nucleotides are TGTGCCAGCAGCTTAGAAGCCTTCTGGGACTACGAGCAGTACTTC.

The V and J genes are TRBV29-1 and TRBJ2-7; TRBD1 or TRBD2 may be the D gene (5 bases each). This CDR3 region has 14 residues. The germline V and J ends were trimmed by 6 bases and 0 bases, with 15 bases remaining between them. Per germline, CDR1 SQVTM and CDR2 ANQGSEA. The CDR3 protein is CSVGHGTLSYEQYF. CDR3 nucleotides: TGCAGCGTGGGGCACGGGACGCTCTCCTACGAGCAGTACTTC.

The J gene is TRBJ2-7, the V gene TRBV18, with D perhaps TRBD2 (7 bases). Per germline, CDR1 KGHSH and CDR2 LQKENI. The CDR3 runs to 18 residues. The V end was cut by 6 bases, the J end by 5 bases, with 29 bases between. CDR3 amino acids: CASSPVFFGRGAGDEQYF. As DNA, the CDR3 is TGTGCCAGCTCCCCGGTCTTCTTTGGACGGGGGGCCGGGGACGAGCAGTACTTC.

The chain is built from TRBV10-3 and TRBJ2-6; tentative D call: TRBD1 (6 bases). V gave up 0 bases and J gave up 0 bases, with 9 bases separating them. The CDR3 sequence is 17 residues long. Germline V CDR1 and CDR2: ENHRY, SYGVKD. Here the CDR3 reads CAISESGHLSGANVLTF. The CDR3 DNA reads TGTGCCATCAGTGAGTCGGGACATCTCTCTGGGGCCAACGTCCTGACTTTC.

The chain links TRBV6-1 to TRBJ2-7; D is ambiguous. The V and J ends lost 6 bases and 4 bases respectively, with 16 bases between them. This CDR3 is 14 amino acids long. CDR1 and CDR2 (germline): MNHNS, SASEGT. CDR3 residues: CASRTRWEGYEQYF. The CDR3 nucleotides are TGTGCCAGCAGGACCCGCTGGGAAGGTTACGAGCAGTACTTC.

In its sample, this clonotype was seen a few times. At one of its ends the junction is not consistent with the germline gene, which may arise from a read error. The gene calls are TRBV10-2 and TRBJ2-7; 11 bases fit TRBD2. The CDR3 length is 14 residues. The germline V gene has CDR1 WSHSY and CDR2 SAAADI. The CDR3 DNA is TGCGCCATCAGTGTACTAGCGGGGGACTACGAGCAGTACTTC. Encoded protein: CAISVLAGDYEQYF.

This clonotype was counted ten times or more. The V and J genes are TRBV7-2 and TRBJ1-2; a weak D match, TRBD1 (6 bases). Trimming pared 5 bases from V and 6 bases from J, leaving 10 bases between. The germline V gene has CDR1 SGHTA and CDR2 FQGNSA. CDR3 length: 12 residues. The CDR3 spells CASSPRTDGYTF. The CDR3, as DNA: TGTGCCAGCAGCCCTCGGACAGATGGCTACACCTTC.

This clonotype was picked up a small number of times. The chain combines TRBV7-2 with TRBJ2-3; no clear D. This CDR3 contains 13 residues. Germline V gives CDR1 SGHTA, CDR2 FQGNSA. V was shortened by 4 bases and J by 7 bases, with 12 bases between the two germline ends. This chain's CDR3 is CASSYAAYYTQYF. The CDR3 DNA is TGTGCCAGCAGCTACGCGGCCTACTATACGCAGTATTTT.

This clonotype has more than one count but fewer than ten. CDR3 amino acids: CSARGGGSKQYF. The CDR3 DNA sequence: TGCAGTGCTAGAGGAGGAGGGAGTAAGCAGTACTTC. The chain recombines TRBV20-1 with TRBJ2-7, with D possibly TRBD2 on 6 matching bases. Germline CDR1 is DFQATT and CDR2 is SNEGSKA (reference sequence). The CDR3 is 12 amino acids. The germline V and J ends were trimmed by 1 base and 8 bases, with 12 bases remaining between them.

There are a few counts of this clonotype. The rearrangement links TRBV9 to TRBJ2-3; D tentatively fits TRBD1 or TRBD2 (5 bases each). From germline, CDR1 is SGDLS and CDR2 YYNGEE. V dropped 3 bases and J dropped 5 bases, with 25 bases sitting between them. The CDR3 totals 18 residues. The CDR3 protein is CASSARHKNRWEKDTQYF. In DNA, the CDR3 is TGTGCCAGCAGCGCACGACATAAGAACAGGTGGGAGAAAGATACGCAGTATTTT.

The V and J genes are TRBV20-1 and TRBJ1-5, with a possible D match to TRBD1 (5 bases). V was shortened by 1 base and J by 9 bases, with 16 bases between the two germline ends. The V gene's germline CDR1 is DFQATT and CDR2 SNEGSKA (reference sequence). There are 14 residues in the CDR3. Here the CDR3 reads CSARVGSREAPQHF. The CDR3 bases are TGCAGTGCTAGAGTTGGTAGCAGGGAAGCGCCCCAGCATTTT.

In this sample, this clonotype turned up a few times. This rearrangement joins TRBV10-3 to TRBJ2-3; no clear D gene. Germline V lookup: CDR1 ENHRY, CDR2 SYGVKD. The CDR3 sequence is 12 residues long. The V end lost 4 bases, the J end lost 4 bases, and 6 bases lay between the germline ends. The CDR3 loop is CAISAAPDTQYF. The CDR3 DNA reads TGTGCCATCAGTGCGGCCCCAGATACGCAGTATTTT.

This clonotype was seen more than once but under ten times. The chain links TRBV20-1 to TRBJ2-1, with a weak D call TRBD1 (6 bases). Germline assignment: CDR1 DFQATT and CDR2 SNEGSKA (reference sequence). The CDR3 runs 13 residues. The ends were cut back, 6 bases at V and 3 bases at J, with 12 bases in the middle. CDR3: CSAILGGYNEQFF. The DNA of the CDR3 is TGCAGTGCCATACTAGGGGGCTACAATGAGCAGTTCTTC.

The chain is built from TRBV6-1 and TRBJ2-7, with 10 bases lining up with TRBD2. Trimming removed 6 bases from V and 1 base from J; junction bases left unmatched: 6. Germline V gene data show CDR1 as MNHNS and CDR2 as SASEGT. CDR3 length: 15 amino acids. The CDR3 coding sequence is TGTGCCAGCAGGATCGGACTAGCGGCTTCCTACGAGCAGTACTTC. Its translation: CASRIGLAASYEQYF.

The chain carries TRBV10-3 and TRBJ2-7; the D is unclear. Germline CDR1 is ENHRY and CDR2 is SYGVKD. There are 14 residues in the CDR3. V was pared by 7 bases and J by 0 bases, with 13 bases between. In DNA form, the CDR3 reads TGTGCCATCACCGATGGGTCTAGCTCCTACGAGCAGTACTTC. Encoded protein: CAITDGSSSYEQYF.

This clonotype was detected a few times. This chain links TRBV20-1 with TRBJ1-2; D remains ambiguous. The CDR3 consists of 13 residues. Germline CDR1 is DFQATT and CDR2 is SNEGSKA (reference sequence). V gave up 5 bases and J gave up 8 bases, with 18 bases separating them. The CDR3 nucleotides are TGCAGTGCTCGCGGGCTGAGTGGAGAAGGCTACACCTTC. This encodes CSARGLSGEGYTF.

CDR3 sequence: CASSKGTRGTGIYEQYF. The CDR3 DNA sequence: TGTGCCAGCAGCAAAGGGACCCGAGGTACAGGGATCTACGAGCAGTACTTC. The V gene is TRBV21-1, the J gene TRBJ2-7; the DNA was not compared with TRBD1, the D call given in the table. TRBV21-1 is given as a pseudogene. The CDR3 spans 17 residues.

The J gene is TRBJ2-7, the V gene TRBV7-2, with 9 bases that match TRBD1. The germline V gene encodes CDR1 SGHTA and CDR2 FQGNSA. The ends lost 5 bases at V and 0 bases at J; junction bases unmatched: 5. This CDR3 is built from 15 residues. The CDR3 loop reads CASSEGTGSSYEQYF. CDR3 coding DNA: TGTGCCAGCAGCGAAGGGACAGGGAGCTCCTACGAGCAGTACTTC.

This clonotype was observed a handful of times. The gene calls are TRBV11-1 and TRBJ2-1; 13 bases are a match to TRBD2. Germline CDR1 and CDR2: SGHAT and FQDESV (reference sequence). V was clipped by 0 bases and J by 1 base; unmatched bases: 12. CDR3 length: 21 amino acids. CDR3 nucleotides: TGTGCCAGCAGCTTAGCGTACGGGACTAGCGGGATGGGGCAGTCCTACAATGAGCAGTTCTTC. Translated: CASSLAYGTSGMGQSYNEQFF. The whole variable domain, remainder taken from reference TRBV11-1 and TRBJ2-1, is EAEVAQSPRYKITEKSQAVAFWCDPISGHATLYWYRQILGQGPELLVQFQDESVVDDSQLPKDRFSAERLKGVDSTLKIQPAELGDSAMYLCASSLAYGTSGMGQSYNEQFFGPGTRLTVL.

The sample holds many counts of this clonotype. The chain uses TRBV12-3 or TRBV12-4 and TRBJ1-1, with unresolved D. Trimming left V 6 bases short and J 0 bases short, with 8 bases between. The CDR3 consists of 13 residues. CDR3 residues: CASRTDMNTEAFF. The CDR3 region has the DNA TGTGCCAGCAGAACAGACATGAACACTGAAGCTTTCTTT.

The V and J genes are TRBV7-9 and TRBJ2-1; 8 positions match TRBD1. Losses at the gene ends were 5 bases for V and 7 bases for J; bases not matched to a gene: 10. The CDR3 has 15 residues. The germline gives CDR1 SEHNR, CDR2 FQNEAQ (reference sequence). CDR3: CASSHRDRPGNEQFF. The CDR3 nucleotides read TGTGCCAGCAGCCACCGGGACAGGCCGGGTAATGAGCAGTTCTTC.

This clonotype was counted a few times. The V call is TRBV7-9, the J call TRBJ2-5; TRBD2 matches at 12 bases. The CDR3 is 15 amino acids. V gave up 5 bases and J gave up 1 base; unmatched junction bases: 2. Germline V gene lookup returns CDR1 SEHNR and CDR2 FQNEAQ (reference sequence). Here the CDR3 DNA reads TGTGCCAGCAGCCCGACTAGCGGGAGCCAAGAGACCCAGTACTTC. The encoded protein is CASSPTSGSQETQYF.

This clonotype was picked up a small number of times. The genes are TRBV28 and TRBJ2-4; 8 nucleotides line up with TRBD1. V shed 5 bases and J 0 bases; nucleotides not matched to a gene: 9. The CDR3 has 17 residues. Per the germline V gene, CDR1 is MDHEN and CDR2 is SYDVKM. The DNA of the CDR3 is TGTGCCAGCAGTGACAGGACAGGGCAGCTAGCCAAAAACATTCAGTACTTC. This gives the protein CASSDRTGQLAKNIQYF.